A single sample is the source of the 16 T cell receptor beta chains below, sequenced in a study of T cell responses to AZD1222 COVID-19 vaccine. The repertoire was sequenced with immunoSEQ multiplex PCR; TCRdb's copy has only in-frame clones and lacks some. The sample holds some 150,000 clones, 75% to 90% seen once. The sample consisted of peripheral blood, taken 28 days after the second dose of the MenACWY control vaccine. The receptors were gathered from an adult who received the MenACWY meningococcal vaccine as a control.

The chain's CDR3 is CASSPGTSGFNEQFF. The CDR3 bases are TGTGCCAGCAGTCCCGGGACTAGCGGGTTCAATGAGCAGTTCTTC. V is TRBV28 and J is TRBJ2-1, with TRBD2 matching 12 bases. With 5 bases clipped from V and 6 bases from J, the junction kept 5 bases outside the gene matches. Germline-derived CDR1 and CDR2 are MDHEN and SYDVKM. The CDR3 spans 15 residues. The full variable domain, rest sourced from reference TRBV28 and TRBJ2-1, is DVKVTQSSRYLVKRTGEKVFLECVQDMDHENMFWYRQDPGLGLRLIYFSYDVKMKEKGDIPEGYSVSREKKERFSLILESASTNQTSMYLCASSPGTSGFNEQFFGPGTRLTVL.

This sequence joins TRBV5-6 and TRBJ2-5; possible D gene TRBD2, 6 bases. V was shortened by 4 bases and J by 1 base, with 17 bases between the two germline ends. CDR1 and CDR2 from the germline V gene are SGHDT and YYEEEE. The CDR3 extends over 16 amino acids. CDR3 loop: CASSGGVSARQETQYF. CDR3 bases: TGTGCCAGCAGCGGCGGGGTCAGCGCGCGCCAAGAGACCCAGTACTTC.

This clone was seen once. This chain connects TRBV7-9 to TRBJ1-4; no clear D gene. This CDR3 is built from 16 residues. V was cut by 5 bases and J by 0 bases, with 13 bases left in between. Per the germline V gene, CDR1 is SEHNR and CDR2 is FQNEAQ (reference sequence). DNA of the CDR3: TGTGCCAGCAGCCCTACGGGAATAACAACTAATGAAAAACTGTTTTTT. It is translated as CASSPTGITTNEKLFF.

The V gene is TRBV19, the J gene TRBJ2-2; tentatively, D is TRBD1 or TRBD2 (5 bases each). Germline V gives CDR1 LNHDA, CDR2 SQIVND (reference sequence). The germline V and J ends were trimmed by 5 bases and 6 bases, with 13 bases remaining between them. The CDR3 runs 14 residues. For the CDR3, the DNA is TGTGCCAGTAGTGAGGGGTCGCGGGCCGGGGAGCTGTTTTTT. It encodes CASSEGSRAGELFF.

The chain uses TRBV14 and TRBJ1-1, with D possibly matching TRBD1 (5 bases). This CDR3 spans 15 amino acids. CDR1 is SGHDN and CDR2 is FVKESK in the germline V gene. Trimming left V 1 base short and J 5 bases short, with 14 bases between. The CDR3 region has the DNA TGTGCCAGCAGCCAAGTTGTGGGGCGCCGGACTGAAGCTTTCTTT. Protein: CASSQVVGRRTEAFF.

Comments on this clone: In the same sample, other DNA sequences code for this CDR3. The chain combines TRBV3-1 (or the pseudogene TRBV3-2) with TRBJ2-7, with D perhaps TRBD2 (5 bases). The germline V gene has CDR1 LGHDT and CDR2 YNNKEL (reference sequence). The V and J ends lost 3 bases and 4 bases respectively, with 7 bases between them. The CDR3 extends over 12 amino acids. The CDR3 region is CASSQTGYEQYF. The CDR3 region has the DNA TGTGCCAGCAGCCAGACGGGATACGAGCAGTACTTC.

This clone appeared a single time. The rearrangement joins TRBV6-6 to TRBJ2-6; D may be TRBD1 (6 bases). Trimming stripped 5 bases from V and 0 bases from J, with 8 bases between. The CDR3 contains 15 residues. CDR1 and CDR2 from the germline V gene are MNHNY and SVGAGI (reference sequence). The CDR3 sequence: CASSQGSSGANVLTF. The DNA for the CDR3 is TGTGCCAGCAGTCAGGGGAGCTCTGGGGCCAACGTCCTGACTTTC.

J is TRBJ1-4 and V is TRBV5-6; possible D gene TRBD1, 6 bases. Germline V gene data show CDR1 as SGHDT and CDR2 as YYEEEE. The V end was cut by 1 base, the J end by 4 bases, with 8 bases between. The CDR3 sequence is 14 residues long. CDR3 bases: TGTGCCAGCAGCTTGTACAGGGATAATGAAAAACTGTTTTTT. This gives the protein CASSLYRDNEKLFF.

The CDR3 reads CASSETGYSGNTIYF. The CDR3 DNA reads TGTGCCAGCAGTGAAACAGGCTACTCTGGAAACACCATATATTTT. The chain links TRBV25-1 to TRBJ1-3; weak D call: TRBD1 (5 bases). Germline V gene lookup returns CDR1 MGHDK and CDR2 SYGVNS. This CDR3 is built from 15 residues. Trimming took off 2 bases at V and 0 bases at J, with 8 bases between the two ends. The full variable domain, completed using reference TRBV25-1 and TRBJ1-3, is EADIYQTPRYLVIGTGKKITLECSQTMGHDKMYWYQQDPGMELHLIHYSYGVNSTEKGDLSSESTVSRIRTEHFPLTLESARPSHTSQYLCASSETGYSGNTIYFGEGSWLTVV.

The chain is built from TRBV11-2 and TRBJ1-5; D unclear. Trimming cost V 5 bases and J 0 bases, with 8 bases left between them. Germline values: CDR1 SGHAT, CDR2 FQNNGV. This CDR3 contains 14 residues. The CDR3 nucleotides are TGTGCCAGCAGCGTTTCCAATAGCAATCAGCCCCAGCATTTT. Protein product: CASSVSNSNQPQHF.

The gene calls are TRBV5-1 and TRBJ2-1, with D possibly matching TRBD2 (5 bases). This CDR3 contains 15 residues. CDR1 is SGHRS and CDR2 is YFSETQ in the germline V gene. V was cut by 0 bases and J by 0 bases, with 7 bases left in between. CDR3 amino acids: CASSLEGSSYNEQFF. Here the CDR3 DNA reads TGCGCCAGCAGCTTGGAAGGGAGCTCCTACAATGAGCAGTTCTTC.

The CDR3 protein is CASRTGRETQYF. CDR3 DNA sequence: TGTGCCAGCAGGACAGGGCGGGAGACCCAGTACTTC. This chain connects TRBV27 to TRBJ2-5, with TRBD1 matching over 7 bases. Germline CDR1 and CDR2: MNHEY and SMNVEV (reference sequence). The CDR3 has 12 residues. V was clipped by 6 bases and J by 5 bases; unmatched bases: 3.

This clone was seen a few times. The V gene is TRBV5-4, the J gene TRBJ1-2; tentative D call: TRBD1 (6 bases). Germline V gene lookup returns CDR1 SGHNT and CDR2 YYREEE (reference sequence). V lost 0 bases and J 4 bases, leaving 16 bases between the germline ends. The CDR3 extends over 16 amino acids. The CDR3 bases are TGTGCCAGCAGCTTGGGATCGGACAGAAATGGCTATGGCTACACCTTC. Translation: CASSLGSDRNGYGYTF.

This clone has a single count. The sample contains more than one DNA sequence encoding this CDR3. The chain has TRBV27 and TRBJ2-7; TRBD2 matches 9 bases. Trimming removed 2 bases from V and 2 bases from J; junction bases left unmatched: 4. The CDR3 is 15 residues long. CDR1 and CDR2 (germline): MNHEY, SMNVEV (reference sequence). The CDR3 coding sequence is TGTGCCAGCAGTTTACGAGCGGGAGGCCCCTACGAGCAGTACTTC. As protein: CASSLRAGGPYEQYF.

This chain links TRBV27 with TRBJ2-1; no firm D call. The CDR3 totals 13 residues. Germline V gene data show CDR1 as MNHEY and CDR2 as SMNVEV (reference sequence). Trimming shortened V by 3 bases and J by 1 base, and 4 bases separated the two germline ends. The CDR3 DNA reads as TGTGCCAGCAGTTTCGGTTCCTACAATGAGCAGTTCTTC. Protein: CASSFGSYNEQFF.

The chain recombines TRBV19 with TRBJ2-3; D may be TRBD1 (6 bases). CDR1 is LNHDA and CDR2 is SQIVND in the germline V gene (reference sequence). The germline V and J ends were trimmed by 0 bases and 2 bases, with 12 bases remaining between them. The CDR3 totals 16 residues. CDR3 region: CASSIDLQGPTDTQYF. DNA for the CDR3: TGTGCCAGTAGTATAGATTTACAGGGCCCCACAGATACGCAGTATTTT. Combining the CDR3 with reference TRBV19 and TRBJ2-3 gives the whole variable domain DGGITQSPKYLFRKEGQNVTLSCEQNLNHDAMYWYRQDPGQGLRLIYYSQIVNDFQKGDIAEGYSVSREKKESFPLTVTSAQKNPTAFYLCASSIDLQGPTDTQYFGPGTRLTVL.